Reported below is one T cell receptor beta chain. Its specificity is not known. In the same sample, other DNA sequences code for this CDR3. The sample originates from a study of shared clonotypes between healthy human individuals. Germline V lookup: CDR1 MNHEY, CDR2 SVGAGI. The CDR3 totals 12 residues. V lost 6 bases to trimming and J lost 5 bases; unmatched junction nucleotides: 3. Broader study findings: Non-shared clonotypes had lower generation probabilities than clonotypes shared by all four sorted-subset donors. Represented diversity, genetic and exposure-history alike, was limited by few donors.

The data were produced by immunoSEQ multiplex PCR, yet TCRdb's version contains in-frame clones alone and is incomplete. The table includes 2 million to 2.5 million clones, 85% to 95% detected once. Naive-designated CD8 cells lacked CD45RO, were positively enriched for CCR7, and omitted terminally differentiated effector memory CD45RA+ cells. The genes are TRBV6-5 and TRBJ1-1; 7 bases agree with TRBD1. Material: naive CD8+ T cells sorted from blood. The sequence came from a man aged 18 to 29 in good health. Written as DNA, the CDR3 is TGTGCCAGCAGCCCGACAGGGACTGAAGCTTTCTTT. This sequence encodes CASSPTGTEAFF.